This record covers a single T cell receptor beta chain. From germline, CDR1 is SGHTS and CDR2 YDEGEE. This CDR3 region has 12 residues. With 1 base removed from V and 19 bases from J, the gap between germline ends came to 15 bases. This entry belongs to a study of blood T cell repertoires in COVID-19. The wider study: Sites in the United States, Italy and Spain provided acute and convalescent COVID-19 samples.

Per the study methods: Amplified reference gene primers provided the basis for estimating nucleated cell counts. Sequencing used immunoSEQ multiplex PCR; TCRdb keeps in-frame clones, though not all of them. Clonal size and the V and J genes are those of that table, whereas D and trimming came from the DNA. This table has more than 100,000 clones, over 75% appearing once. The TCR comes from a woman in her 70s with acute or convalescent COVID-19. This chain links TRBV5-8 with TRBJ1-6; possibly TRBD1 for D (6 bases). The sample comprised peripheral blood. In DNA, the CDR3 is TGTGCCAGCAGCTTGTGGGCAGGGGAAGGACACTTT. It is translated as CASSLWAGEGHF.